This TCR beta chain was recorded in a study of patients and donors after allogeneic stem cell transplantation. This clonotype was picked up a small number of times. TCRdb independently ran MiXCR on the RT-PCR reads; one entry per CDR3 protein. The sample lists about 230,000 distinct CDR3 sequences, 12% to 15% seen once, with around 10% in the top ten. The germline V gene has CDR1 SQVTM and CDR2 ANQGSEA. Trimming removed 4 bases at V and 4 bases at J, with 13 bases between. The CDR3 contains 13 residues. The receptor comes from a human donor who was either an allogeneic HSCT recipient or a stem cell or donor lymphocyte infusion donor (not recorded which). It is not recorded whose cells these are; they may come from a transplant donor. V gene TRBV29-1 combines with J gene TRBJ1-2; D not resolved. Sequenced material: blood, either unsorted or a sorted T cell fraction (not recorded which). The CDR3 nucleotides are TGCAGCGTTGGGGATACTGGTAGCTATGGCTACACCTTC. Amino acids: CSVGDTGSYGYTF.